The 21 T cell receptor beta chains below were found in one sample sequenced in a study of beta chain features in type 1 diabetes. Study-level results: Type 1 diabetes patients showed a moderate but significant shortening of TCRB CDR3s in all four CD4+ subsets.

For these receptors, no antigen is known. Sequenced material consisted of expressed TCRB transcripts (all of the isolated RNA was reverse transcribed). Clones were sequenced by immunoSEQ multiplex PCR, and TCRdb holds only the in-frame ones, with some missing. The table records nearly 350,000 clones, over 7% of them present only once. Specimen: central memory CD4+ T cells from blood. The receptors were gathered from a man between 25 and 39 years old with type 1 diabetes.

The sample holds a few counts of this clone. The gene calls are TRBV7-8 and TRBJ2-7, with 9 bases fitting TRBD1. V lost 5 bases and J lost 6; bases outside the gene matches: 11. Germline CDR1 reads SGHVS; CDR2 reads FQNEAQ. The CDR3 sequence is 15 residues long. CDR3 residues: CASSVQGAAAFEQYF. In DNA form, the CDR3 reads TGTGCCAGCAGCGTACAGGGGGCGGCGGCGTTCGAGCAGTACTTC.

A few counts support this clone. The chain joins TRBV7-2 to TRBJ1-2, with 7 bases aligning to TRBD1. The V segment lost 5 bases and the J segment 4 bases; nucleotides outside the gene matches: 4. In germline, CDR1 is SGHTA, CDR2 FQGNSA. CDR3 length equals 13 residues. CDR3 DNA: TGTGCCAGCAGCGAGGGACAGCTCTATGGCTACACCTTC. Its translation is CASSEGQLYGYTF.

The gene calls are TRBV6-5 and TRBJ1-1, with 7 bases lining up with TRBD1. This CDR3 contains 13 residues. Germline V lookup: CDR1 MNHEY, CDR2 SVGAGI. Trimming cost V 7 bases and J 2 bases; bases outside gene matches: 4. The CDR3 region has the DNA TGTGCCAGCAAAAGGGGGCCCAACACTGAAGCTTTCTTT. Amino acids: CASKRGPNTEAFF.

A few counts support this clone. The rearrangement links TRBV7-2 to TRBJ2-5; 7 bases fit TRBD2. The junction had 8 bases not matched to a gene; V was cut back by 3 bases and J by 1 base. From germline, CDR1 is SGHTA and CDR2 FQGNSA. This CDR3 contains 16 residues. CDR3 nucleotide sequence: TGTGCCAGCAGCTTTCGCCCCTGGGGGGGCCAAGAGACCCAGTACTTC. This sequence encodes CASSFRPWGGQETQYF.

Only a few counts were recorded for this clone. The V gene is TRBV30, the J gene TRBJ1-1; D not certain. The CDR3 consists of 12 residues. Germline assignment: CDR1 GTSNPN and CDR2 SVGIG (reference sequence). Trimming shortened V by 3 bases and J by 6 bases, and 11 bases separated the two germline ends. Here the CDR3 DNA reads TGTGCCTGGAGCCGAATTGAGGCTGAAGCTTTCTTT. Its protein product is CAWSRIEAEAFF.

V gene TRBV6-6 combines with J gene TRBJ2-5, with 9 nucleotides matching TRBD1. CDR3 length equals 14 residues. CDR1 is MNHNY and CDR2 is SVGAGI in the germline V gene (reference sequence). Unmatched junction bases numbered 2, after V lost 1 base and J lost 5 bases. CDR3 in DNA: TGTGCCAGCAGTTACTGGACAGGGGCGGAGACCCAGTACTTC. Encoded protein: CASSYWTGAETQYF.

Points on this clone: At one boundary the junction diverges from the germline segment, which might be a read error. The gene calls are TRBV7-2 and TRBJ2-2; 7 bases are shared with TRBD2. Germline V CDR1 and CDR2: SGHTA, FQGNSA. The CDR3 length is 14 residues. The CDR3 is CASSLAANTGELFF. The CDR3 DNA is TGTGCCAGCAGCCTAGCGGCAAACACCGGGGAGCTGTTTTTT.

This clone was detected many times. The chain links TRBV10-3 to TRBJ2-5; 11 bases fit TRBD1. After removal of 2 bases from V and 2 bases from J, the junction contained 4 bases not matched to a gene. CDR3 size: 16 residues. Germline CDR1 reads ENHRY; CDR2 reads SYGVKD. The CDR3 nucleotides read TGTGCCATCAGTGAGGGGGGACAGGGGGATCAAGAGACCCAGTACTTC. It specifies CAISEGGQGDQETQYF.

This clone was observed a few times. The chain employs TRBV7-6 and TRBJ2-5; D may be TRBD2 (5 bases). The CDR3 runs 15 residues. CDR1 and CDR2 from the germline V gene are SGHVS and FNYEAQ. V was cut by 0 bases and J by 2 bases, with 10 bases left in between. The CDR3 DNA reads as TGTGCCAGCAGCTTAGCAGGGAGAGGACAAGAGACCCAGTACTTC. It codes for CASSLAGRGQETQYF.

The chain links TRBV27 to TRBJ1-2, with TRBD1 matching over 7 bases. The J segment lost 5 bases and the V segment lost 6 bases, leaving 9 bases of the junction unmatched. CDR1 MNHEY and CDR2 SMNVEV come from the germline V gene (reference sequence). The CDR3 consists of 14 residues. The CDR3 nucleotides read TGTGCCAGCAGACGACAGGGCAGTCCTTATGGCTACACCTTC. This sequence encodes CASRRQGSPYGYTF.

This clone was found a few times. The CDR3 nucleotides are TGTGCCAGCAGAGAAAACCGGGACTACCACTACGAGCAGTACTTC. It yields the protein CASRENRDYHYEQYF. The genes are TRBV2 and TRBJ2-7; the match to TRBD2 covers 7 bases. Germline-derived CDR1 and CDR2 are SNHLY and FYNNEI. The length of the CDR3 is 15 residues. Trimming took 6 bases from V and 3 from J; bases not matched to a gene: 11.

V and J are TRBV28 and TRBJ2-3; D is unclear. CDR3 size: 13 residues. The V end lost 2 bases, the J end lost 4 bases, and 7 bases lay between the germline ends. The germline V gene has CDR1 MDHEN and CDR2 SYDVKM. CDR3 protein: CASSLVSSDTQYF. CDR3 nucleotides: TGTGCCAGCAGTTTAGTAAGCTCAGATACGCAGTATTTT.

Turning to this clone: Different DNA sequences within this sample yield the same CDR3. J is TRBJ1-2 and V is TRBV2; the D gene is possibly TRBD1 (5 bases). Trimming removed 3 bases at V and 4 bases at J, with 9 bases between. The length of the CDR3 is 13 residues. Germline loops: CDR1 SNHLY, CDR2 FYNNEI. CDR3 sequence: CASSERQSYGYTF. Here the CDR3 DNA reads TGTGCCAGCAGTGAGCGACAGAGCTATGGCTACACCTTC.

This clone was detected a few times. V is TRBV11-2 and J is TRBJ1-2; 7 bases line up with TRBD1. V gave up 5 bases and J gave up 5 bases; unmatched junction bases: 14. The CDR3 spans 16 residues. Germline V gene data show CDR1 as SGHAT and CDR2 as FQNNGV. CDR3 amino acids: CASSRTGAGIPYGYTF. The CDR3 nucleotides read TGTGCCAGCAGCCGTACAGGGGCCGGAATCCCGTATGGCTACACCTTC. The full variable domain, in which reference TRBV11-2 and TRBJ1-2 provide the parts outside the CDR3, is EAGVAQSPRYKIIEKRQSVAFWCNPISGHATLYWYQQILGQGPKLLIQFQNNGVVDDSQLPKDRFSAERLKGVDSTLKIQPAKLEDSAVYLCASSRTGAGIPYGYTFGSGTRLTVV.

This chain connects TRBV5-1 to TRBJ2-5; 7 bases line up with TRBD1. Germline trimming cut 4 bases from V and 2 bases from J; bases unmatched to any gene: 8. The CDR3 runs 15 residues. CDR1 and CDR2 from the germline V gene are SGHRS and YFSETQ. DNA of the CDR3: TGCGCCAGCAGCCACACTACAGGGGAACAAGAGACCCAGTACTTC. Protein product: CASSHTTGEQETQYF.

The rearrangement uses TRBV7-9 and TRBJ1-1; weak D call: TRBD1 (6 bases). The CDR3 runs 12 residues. CDR1 and CDR2 from the germline V gene are SEHNR and FQNEAQ (reference sequence). With 5 bases removed from V and 6 bases from J, the gap between germline ends came to 10 bases. CDR3 in amino acids: CASSQDRSEAFF. Here the CDR3 DNA reads TGTGCCAGCAGCCAAGACAGGTCTGAAGCTTTCTTT.

The chain is built from TRBV11-2 and TRBJ2-7, with D perhaps matching TRBD1 (5 bases). Germline assignment: CDR1 SGHAT and CDR2 FQNNGV. The CDR3 runs 14 residues. V lost 1 base and J lost 2, with 9 bases in between. CDR3 sequence reads: CASSLGGHAYEQYF. The CDR3 DNA is TGTGCCAGCAGCTTAGGCGGACACGCCTACGAGCAGTACTTC. The whole variable domain, filled in from reference TRBV11-2 and TRBJ2-7, reads EAGVAQSPRYKIIEKRQSVAFWCNPISGHATLYWYQQILGQGPKLLIQFQNNGVVDDSQLPKDRFSAERLKGVDSTLKIQPAKLEDSAVYLCASSLGGHAYEQYFGPGTRLTVT.

The chain links TRBV6-5 to TRBJ1-6; D might be TRBD1 (5 bases). Trimming cost V 5 bases and J 7 bases, with 15 bases left between them. Germline assignment: CDR1 MNHEY and CDR2 SVGAGI. This CDR3 is 15 amino acids long. The CDR3 protein is CASSPMGRANSPLHF. The CDR3 nucleotides are TGTGCCAGCAGTCCTATGGGACGCGCGAATTCACCCCTCCACTTT.

This clone was counted only a few times. The chain recombines TRBV19 with TRBJ2-2; D is ambiguous. Trimming pared 6 bases from V and 5 bases from J, leaving 13 bases between. The CDR3 has 14 amino acids. Germline values: CDR1 LNHDA, CDR2 SQIVND (reference sequence). This CDR3 is CASRPQDATGELFF. The CDR3, as DNA: TGTGCCAGTAGACCCCAGGATGCTACCGGGGAGCTGTTTTTT.

V gene TRBV30 combines with J gene TRBJ2-7, with D perhaps TRBD1 or TRBD2 (5 bases each). The germline V gene encodes CDR1 GTSNPN and CDR2 SVGIG (reference sequence). V lost 0 bases and J lost 1, with 13 bases in between. The CDR3 has 15 residues. In nucleotides, the CDR3 is TGTGCCTGGAGTGTCGGGGCTCCATCTTCCTACGAGCAGTACTTC. As protein: CAWSVGAPSSYEQYF.

V usage is TRBV19 and J usage is TRBJ1-2; no reliable D call. CDR3 length: 14 amino acids. V lost 6 bases and J lost 0, with 11 bases in between. CDR1 and CDR2 (germline): LNHDA, SQIVND (reference sequence). The chain's CDR3 is CASRGNTANYGYTF. Here the CDR3 DNA reads TGTGCCAGTAGGGGGAATACGGCTAACTATGGCTACACCTTC.